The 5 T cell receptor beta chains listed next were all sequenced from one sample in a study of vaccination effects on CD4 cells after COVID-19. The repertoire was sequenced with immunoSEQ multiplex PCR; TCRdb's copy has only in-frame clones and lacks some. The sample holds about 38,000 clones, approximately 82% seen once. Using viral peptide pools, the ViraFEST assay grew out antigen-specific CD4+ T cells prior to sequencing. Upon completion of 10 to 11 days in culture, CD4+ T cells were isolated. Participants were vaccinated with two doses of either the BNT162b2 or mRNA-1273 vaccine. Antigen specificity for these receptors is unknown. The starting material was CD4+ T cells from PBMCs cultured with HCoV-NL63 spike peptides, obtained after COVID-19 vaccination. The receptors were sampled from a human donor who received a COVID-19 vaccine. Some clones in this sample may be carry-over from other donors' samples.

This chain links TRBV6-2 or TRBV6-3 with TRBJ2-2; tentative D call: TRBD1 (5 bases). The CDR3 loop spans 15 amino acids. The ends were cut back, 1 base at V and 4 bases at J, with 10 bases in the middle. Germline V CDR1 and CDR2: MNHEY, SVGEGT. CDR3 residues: CASSYFGQSTGELFF. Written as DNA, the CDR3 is TGTGCCAGCAGTTACTTCGGACAAAGCACCGGGGAGCTGTTTTTT.

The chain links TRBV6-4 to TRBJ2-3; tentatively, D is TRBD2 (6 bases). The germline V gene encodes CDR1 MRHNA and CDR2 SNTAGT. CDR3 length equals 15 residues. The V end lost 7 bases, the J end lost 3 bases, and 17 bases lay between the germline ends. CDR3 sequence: CASKLAGGMTDTQYF. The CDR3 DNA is TGTGCCAGCAAACTAGCCGGAGGTATGACAGATACGCAGTATTTT.

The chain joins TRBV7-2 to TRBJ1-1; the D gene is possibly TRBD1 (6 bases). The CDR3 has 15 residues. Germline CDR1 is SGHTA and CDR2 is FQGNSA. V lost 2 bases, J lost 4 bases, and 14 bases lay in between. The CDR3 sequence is CASSLTGQMGTEAFF. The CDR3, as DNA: TGTGCCAGCAGCTTAACAGGACAGATGGGCACTGAAGCTTTCTTT.

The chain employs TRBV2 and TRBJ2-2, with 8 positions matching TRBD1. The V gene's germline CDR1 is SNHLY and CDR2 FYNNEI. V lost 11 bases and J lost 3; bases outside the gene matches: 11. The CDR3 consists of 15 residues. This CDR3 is CAAGDRRRYTGELFF. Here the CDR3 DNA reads TGTGCCGCAGGGGACAGGCGTAGGTACACCGGGGAGCTGTTTTTT.

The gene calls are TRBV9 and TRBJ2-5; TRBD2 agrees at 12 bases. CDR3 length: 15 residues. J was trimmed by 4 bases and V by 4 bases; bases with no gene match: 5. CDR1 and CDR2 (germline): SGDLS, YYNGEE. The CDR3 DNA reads TGTGCCAGCAGCACCCGGACTAGCGGGACAGAGACCCAGTACTTC. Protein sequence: CASSTRTSGTETQYF.